This TCR beta chain is drawn from a study of CDR3 diversity in severe acne. This clonotype was picked up many times. TCRdb used MiXCR to reprocess the PCR reads, holding one entry per CDR3 protein. Of approximately 77,000 distinct CDR3 sequences in the sample, roughly 49% are singletons; the top ten hold 9.5% to 13%. The CDR3 length is 14 residues. Trimming shortened V by 6 bases and J by 6 bases, and 14 bases separated the two germline ends. The V gene's germline CDR1 is SNHLY and CDR2 FYNNEI. This clonotype was obtained from a male donor with severe acne vulgaris. Sequencing was carried out using blood. V gene TRBV2 combines with J gene TRBJ1-4; no clear D gene. For the CDR3, the DNA is TGTGCCAGCAGGATGACAATCAGTTATGAAAAACTGTTTTTT. Translation gives CASRMTISYEKLFF.